The rows below give T cell receptor beta chains drawn from one sample of a study of cytomegalovirus exposure and HLA in healthy donors. Data came from immunoSEQ multiplex PCR; TCRdb stores just in-frame clones and leaves some out. This sample's clone table lists fewer than 150,000 clones. Sequenced material: PBMCs. The receptors shown here come from a woman aged 60 to 75 in good health and CMV-seronegative. The CDR3 runs from the conserved cysteine through the conserved F or W.

13 | TRBJ2-3 | TRBV27 | CASWEDPTDTQYF
16 | TRBJ2-1 | TRBV7-3 | CASSGGLAIPYNEQFF
13 | TRBJ2-7 | TRBV12-5 | CASGTTGVHEQYF
13 | TRBJ1-1 | TRBV18 | CASSPTQNTEAFF
12 | TRBJ1-1 | TRBV7-3 | CASSRGNTEAFF
13 | TRBJ1-1 | TRBV7-9 | CASSFGGGTEAFF
16 | TRBJ2-7 | TRBV6-1 | CASSEGRGGLGNEQYF
14 | TRBJ2-3 | TRBV10-3 | CAITSGRGTDTQYF
14 | TRBJ2-2 | TRBV28 | CASSFGGVTGELFF
15 | TRBJ2-7 | TRBV6-6 | CASNPRQGTPHEQYF
21 | TRBJ2-2 | TRBV19 | CASRSHRGLRTSGALTGELFF
14 | TRBJ2-7 | TRBV6-1 | CASSAGREVGEQYF
14 | TRBJ1-5 | TRBV12-5 | CASGLADSFGPQHF
12 | TRBJ2-1 | TRBV19 | CASAFRGGEQFF
19 | TRBJ1-3 | TRBV9 | CASSVAPIGQGQIGNTIYF
15 | TRBJ2-3 | TRBV6-1 | CASSGPAVSTDTQYF
19 | TRBJ2-3 | TRBV7-9 | CASSQTTGTSGGAADTQYF
14 | TRBJ2-7 | TRBV6-6 | CASRRIGGSYEQYF
12 | TRBJ2-7 | TRBV28 | CASSMRQGGQYF
15 | TRBJ1-1 | TRBV19 | CASSVGQGFDTEAFF
15 | TRBJ2-1 | TRBV7-8 | CASSYRLAGDNEQFF
14 | TRBJ2-7 | TRBV6-1 | CASSRGLAEGEQYF
14 | TRBJ1-2 | TRBV10-2 | CATKSPRGVGGYTF
14 | TRBJ1-1 | TRBV28 | CASTQPGWTTEAFF
16 | TRBJ1-3 | TRBV7-2 | CASSPGHRSSGNTIYF
12 | TRBJ2-7 | TRBV30 | CAHSRDTYEQYF
13 | TRBJ2-7 | TRBV5-1 | CASSPKTTYEQYF
15 | TRBJ2-2 | TRBV10-2 | CASSRDIGNTGELFF
16 | TRBJ1-2 | TRBV28 | CASSSWDNTGSRGYTF
16 | TRBJ2-1 | TRBV7-2 | CASTRLGGAAAGEQFF
14 | TRBJ1-1 | TRBV5-8 | CASSRQAMNTEAFF
15 | TRBJ1-1 | TRBV5-1 | CASSLALGGTTEAFF
18 | TRBJ2-1 | TRBV11-2 | CASRRTSMWRSSYNEQFF
13 | TRBJ1-1 | TRBV5-1 | CASSWAGGTEAFF
17 | NA | TRBV29-1 | CSVEDYSVQGVYYEQYF
15 | TRBJ1-1 | TRBV10-2 | CASSESWGVKTEAFF
16 | TRBJ2-5 | TRBV4-2 | CASSQLAGALQETQYF